This is a list of T cell receptor beta chains from one sample in a study of OX40 agonist ivuxolimab in advanced cancers. Data came from immunoSEQ multiplex PCR; TCRdb stores just in-frame clones and leaves some out. The sample holds approximately 70,000 clones, 87% seen once. Sequences were derived from CD4+ or CD8+ T cells sorted from blood, sampled in a trial of the OX40 agonist ivuxolimab. The receptors were gathered from an adult with an advanced solid tumor such as melanoma, head and neck, liver or kidney cancer. CDR3s include the opening cysteine and the closing phenylalanine or tryptophan. Fields, in order: CDR3 length, V gene, clone size, J gene, D gene, CDR3 protein, CDR3 DNA. A D gene is named only where the DNA matches it firmly. Clone size is not always given. Where it is, it says once, few, many or a class for expanded clones.

17	TRBV18	-	TRBJ2-6	TRBD1	CASSTGQGATGANVLTF	TGTGCCAGCTCGACCGGACAGGGGGCGACTGGGGCCAACGTCCTGACTTTC
15	TRBV2	-	TRBJ2-3	TRBD1	CASRGLRQGAVTQYF	TGTGCCAGCAGAGGACTCAGACAGGGGGCCGTTACGCAGTATTTT
13	TRBV30	-	TRBJ2-5	-	CAWTGPLQETQYF	TGTGCCTGGACGGGACCTTTGCAAGAGACCCAGTACTTC
15	TRBV5-1	-	TRBJ2-2	TRBD2	CASSFSGRGPGELFF	TGCGCCAGCAGCTTCAGCGGGAGAGGGCCCGGGGAGCTGTTTTTT
18	TRBV13	-	TRBJ2-2	TRBD1	CASSLAEARGRRTGELFF	TGTGCCAGCAGCTTAGCTGAGGCCAGGGGGCGTAGAACCGGGGAGCTGTTTTTT
16	TRBV13	-	TRBJ1-5	-	CASSSSREGRGQPQHF	TGTGCCAGCAGCTCCTCGCGTGAGGGGCGCGGCCAGCCCCAGCATTTT
14	TRBV18	-	TRBJ1-1	TRBD1	CASSPGTVNTEAFF	TGTGCCAGCTCACCAGGGACAGTAAACACTGAAGCTTTCTTT
15	TRBV18	-	TRBJ1-1	TRBD1	CASSPTGDRGTEAFF	TGTGCCAGCTCACCAACAGGGGACCGAGGTACTGAAGCTTTCTTT
16	TRBV19	once	TRBJ1-3	-	CASMIGRKIFGNTIYF	TGTGCCAGTATGATCGGGCGGAAGATATTCGGAAACACCATATATTTT
15	TRBV10-1	-	TRBJ2-1	TRBD2	CASSESTSGYNEQFF	TGCGCCAGCAGTGAGTCTACTAGCGGTTACAATGAGCAGTTCTTC
15	TRBV6-1	-	TRBJ2-1	TRBD2	CASTDGTSGSNEQFF	TGTGCCAGCACCGACGGGACTAGCGGGAGCAATGAGCAGTTCTTC
15	TRBV5-3	-	TRBJ1-1	-	CARSWRVGGDTEAFF	TGTGCCAGAAGCTGGCGTGTAGGGGGTGACACTGAAGCTTTCTTT
18	TRBV27	-	TRBJ2-3	TRBD1	CASFGRQGPKNFTDTQYF	TGTGCCAGCTTTGGTCGACAGGGACCGAAGAATTTCACAGATACGCAGTATTTT
12	TRBV30	-	TRBJ2-7	-	CAWRKTVGEQYF	TGTGCCTGGAGGAAGACAGTAGGCGAGCAGTACTTC
16	TRBV5-1	-	TRBJ2-2	-	CASSFYGYGDTGELFF	TGCGCCAGCAGCTTCTATGGGTATGGGGACACCGGGGAGCTGTTTTTT
17	TRBV4-1	-	TRBJ2-4	TRBD2	CASSLTGTSGRGNIQYF	TGCGCCAGCAGCCTGACTGGGACTAGCGGGAGAGGAAACATTCAGTACTTC
15	TRBV15	few	TRBJ1-5	-	CATSRGLGWDQPQHF	TGTGCCACCAGCAGGGGACTAGGGTGGGATCAGCCCCAGCATTTT
18	TRBV5-6	-	TRBJ1-5	TRBD1	CASSLYRTGRGGNQPQHF	TGTGCCAGCAGCTTGTACCGGACAGGGCGTGGGGGCAATCAGCCCCAGCATTTT
13	TRBV30	-	TRBJ2-5	TRBD2	CAWRTSGKETQYF	TGTGCCTGGAGGACTAGCGGGAAAGAGACCCAGTACTTC
15	TRBV6-1	-	TRBJ2-1	-	CASAAGRVSYNEQFF	TGTGCCAGCGCAGCAGGGCGAGTATCCTACAATGAGCAGTTCTTC
16	TRBV6-5	-	TRBJ2-6	-	CASSYRLISGANVLTF	TGTGCCAGCAGTTACCGACTCATCTCTGGGGCCAACGTCCTGACTTTC
12	TRBV6-5	-	TRBJ2-3	-	CASSPTLDTQYF	TGTGCCAGCAGCCCGACGTTAGATACGCAGTATTTT
13	TRBV5-1	-	TRBJ2-7	-	CASSAGQSYEQYF	TGCGCCAGCAGCGCGGGACAGTCCTACGAGCAGTACTTC
14	TRBV21-1	-	TRBJ1-4	-	CASPWEEGGEKLFF	TGTGCCAGCCCATGGGAGGAGGGAGGTGAAAAACTGTTTTTT
14	TRBV7-9	once	TRBJ2-2	-	CSGGRTASAGELFF	TGTTCGGGCGGACGAACGGCCTCAGCCGGGGAGCTGTTTTTT
15	TRBV7-6	-	TRBJ2-7	-	CASSLARDPTYEQYF	TGTGCCAGCAGCTTAGCACGGGACCCCACCTACGAGCAGTACTTC
11	TRBV28	-	TRBJ2-7	-	CASSFMDEQYF	TGTGCCAGCAGTTTCATGGACGAGCAGTACTTC
13	TRBV6-1	-	TRBJ2-5	-	CASAIAPQETQYF	TGTGCCAGCGCTATCGCACCACAAGAGACCCAGTACTTC
13	TRBV28	once	TRBJ2-7	TRBD1	CASSTGGSYEQYF	TGTGCCAGCAGCACAGGGGGCTCCTACGAGCAGTACTTC
13	TRBV14	-	TRBJ1-4	-	CASSQARVGKLFF	TGTGCCAGCAGCCAAGCCAGGGTGGGAAAACTGTTTTTT
13	TRBV2	-	TRBJ1-1	-	CASRAPQNTEAFF	TGTGCCAGCAGGGCCCCCCAGAACACTGAAGCTTTCTTT
16	TRBV25-1	-	TRBJ2-3	TRBD2	CASSERAGWGADTQYF	TGTGCCAGCAGTGAAAGAGCGGGGTGGGGCGCAGATACGCAGTATTTT
15	TRBV6-4	-	TRBJ2-3	TRBD2	CASRPTSGSYDTQYF	TGTGCCAGCAGACCGACTAGCGGGAGTTACGATACGCAGTATTTT
14	TRBV16	-	TRBJ1-5	-	CASSHMDSYQPQHF	TGTGCCAGCAGCCACATGGACAGTTATCAGCCCCAGCATTTT
14	TRBV6-6	-	TRBJ1-1	TRBD1	CASTGQGPNTEAFF	TGTGCCAGCACCGGACAGGGGCCGAACACTGAAGCTTTCTTT
16	TRBV18	once	TRBJ2-5	TRBD1	CASSPLMGQGKETQYF	TGTGCCAGCTCACCACTGATGGGACAGGGGAAAGAGACCCAGTACTTC
15	TRBV7-8	-	TRBJ2-5	-	CASSLRRGIQETQYF	TGTGCCAGCAGCCTCCGTAGGGGTATACAAGAGACCCAGTACTTC
14	TRBV28	-	TRBJ2-7	TRBD1	CASRSGTGRNEQYF	TGTGCCAGCAGATCCGGGACAGGGAGGAACGAGCAGTACTTC
12	TRBV29-1	-	TRBJ1-1	-	CSVEGSGTEAFF	TGCAGCGTTGAAGGATCGGGCACTGAAGCTTTCTTT
13	TRBV5-4	-	TRBJ1-6	-	CASSLAGGSPLHF	TGTGCCAGCAGCTTGGCCGGGGGTTCACCCCTCCACTTT
15	TRBV11-2	-	TRBJ2-7	TRBD1	CASSLDLGQTYEQYF	TGTGCCAGCAGCTTAGACCTGGGACAGACTTACGAGCAGTACTTC
13	TRBV5-1	-	TRBJ2-7	-	CASSLRFRDEQYF	TGCGCCAGCAGCCTAAGATTTAGGGACGAGCAGTACTTC